This paragraph covers one T cell receptor beta chain sequence. No antigen is known for it. Data came from immunoSEQ multiplex PCR; TCRdb stores just in-frame clones and leaves some out. The sample holds 9,000 to 10,000 clones. The CDR3 loop spans 13 amino acids. No DNA sequence was recorded. Per the germline V gene, CDR1 is MDHEN and CDR2 is SYDVKM. The data originate from a study of synovial regulatory T cells in juvenile arthritis. Broader study findings: Largely private between patients, iaTreg TCR repertoires showed partial overlap with synovial Teff and blood CPL repertoires. CDR3 overlap with synovial Tregs was higher for iaTregs than other blood Tregs. TCR diversity was lower in inflammation-associated blood Treg cells than in other blood Treg cells.

The iaTreg subset was defined as HLA-DR+ Treg cells. Approximately eleven-patient cohort: about 11 active juvenile idiopathic arthritis patients, 3 polyarticular, 8 oligoarticular. The rearrangement joins TRBV28 to TRBJ1-1; the TRBD1 assignment by TCRdb is unverifiable without DNA. Sequenced material: Treg cells from blood. The subset here: HLA-DR+ inflammation-associated blood Treg cells. The receptor comes from a donor between 2 and 29 years old with juvenile idiopathic arthritis. The CDR3 loop reads CASSRTGLTEAFF.